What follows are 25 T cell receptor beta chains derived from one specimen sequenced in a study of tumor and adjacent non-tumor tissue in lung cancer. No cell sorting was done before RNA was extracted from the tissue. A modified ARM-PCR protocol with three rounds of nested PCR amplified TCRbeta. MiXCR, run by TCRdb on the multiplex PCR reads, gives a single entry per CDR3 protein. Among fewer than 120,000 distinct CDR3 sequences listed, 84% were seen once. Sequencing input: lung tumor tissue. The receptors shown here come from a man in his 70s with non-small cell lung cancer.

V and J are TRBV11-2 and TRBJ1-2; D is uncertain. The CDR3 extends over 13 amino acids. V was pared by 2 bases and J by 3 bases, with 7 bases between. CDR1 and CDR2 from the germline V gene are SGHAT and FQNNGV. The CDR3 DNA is TGTGCCAGCAGCTTAATTACGGACTATGGCTACACCTTC. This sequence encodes CASSLITDYGYTF.

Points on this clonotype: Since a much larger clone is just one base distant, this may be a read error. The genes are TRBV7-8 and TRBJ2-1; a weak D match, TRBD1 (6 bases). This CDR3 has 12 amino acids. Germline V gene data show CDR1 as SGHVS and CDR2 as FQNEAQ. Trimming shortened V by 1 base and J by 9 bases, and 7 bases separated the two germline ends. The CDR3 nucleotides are TGTGCCAGCAGCTTAGGGGACACTGAGCAGTTCTTC. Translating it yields CASSLGDTEQFF.

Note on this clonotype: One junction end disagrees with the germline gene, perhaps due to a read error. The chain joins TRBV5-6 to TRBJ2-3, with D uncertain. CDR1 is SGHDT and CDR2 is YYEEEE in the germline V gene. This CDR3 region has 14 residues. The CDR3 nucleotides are TGTGCCAGCAGTTACGGGCTCGCCGGAGATACGCAGTCTTTT. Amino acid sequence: CASSYGLAGDTQSF. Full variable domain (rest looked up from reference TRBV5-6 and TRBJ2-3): DAGVTQSPTHLIKTRGQQVTLRCSPKSGHDTVSWYQQALGQGPQFIFQYYEEEERQRGNFPDRFSGHQFPNYSSELNVNALLLGDSALYLCASSYGLAGDTQSFGPGTRLTVL.

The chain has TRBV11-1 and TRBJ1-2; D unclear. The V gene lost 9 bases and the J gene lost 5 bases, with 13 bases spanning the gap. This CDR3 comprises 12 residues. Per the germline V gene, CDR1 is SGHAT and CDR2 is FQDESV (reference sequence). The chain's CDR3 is CARTLYIYGYTF. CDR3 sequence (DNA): TGTGCCAGGACCTTATACATATATGGCTACACCTTC.

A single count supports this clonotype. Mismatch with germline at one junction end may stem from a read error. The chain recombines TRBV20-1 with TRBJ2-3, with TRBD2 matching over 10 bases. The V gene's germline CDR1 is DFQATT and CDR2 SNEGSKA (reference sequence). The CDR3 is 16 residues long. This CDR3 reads CSAGPLAGVSVDTQYF. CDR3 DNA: TGCAGTGCTGGACCGCTAGCGGGAGTCTCGGTGGATACACAGTATTTT.

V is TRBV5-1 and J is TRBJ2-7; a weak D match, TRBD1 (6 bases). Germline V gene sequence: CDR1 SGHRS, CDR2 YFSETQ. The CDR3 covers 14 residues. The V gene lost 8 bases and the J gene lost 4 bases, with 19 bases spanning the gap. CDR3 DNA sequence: TGCGCCAGATGCCCAAGGACAGTGGGTTACGAGCAGTACTTC. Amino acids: CARCPRTVGYEQYF.

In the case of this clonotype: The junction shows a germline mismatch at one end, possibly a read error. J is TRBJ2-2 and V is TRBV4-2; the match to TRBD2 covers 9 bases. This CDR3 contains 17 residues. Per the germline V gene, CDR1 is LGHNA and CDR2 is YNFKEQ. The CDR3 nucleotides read TGTGCCAGCAGCCAAGTTGAAGTAGCGGGGGACACCGGGGGGCTGTTTTTT. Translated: CASSQVEVAGDTGGLFF.

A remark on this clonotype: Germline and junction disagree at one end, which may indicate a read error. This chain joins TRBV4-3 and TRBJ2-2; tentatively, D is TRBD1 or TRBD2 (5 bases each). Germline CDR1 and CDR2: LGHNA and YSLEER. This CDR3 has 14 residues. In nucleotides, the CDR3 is TGCGCCAGCAGCCAAGAAGGGGTCGCCGGGGAGCTGTTCTTT. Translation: CASSQEGVAGELFF.

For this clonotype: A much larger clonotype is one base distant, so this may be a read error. CDR3 residues: CASSLAGGDYTF. The CDR3 DNA follows: TGTGCCAGCAGCTTAGCCGGTGGGGACTACACCTTC. The chain combines TRBV7-8 with TRBJ1-2; D gene ambiguous. V was clipped by 0 bases and J by 10 bases, with 9 bases between them. Germline CDR1 reads SGHVS; CDR2 reads FQNEAQ. CDR3 length: 12 residues.

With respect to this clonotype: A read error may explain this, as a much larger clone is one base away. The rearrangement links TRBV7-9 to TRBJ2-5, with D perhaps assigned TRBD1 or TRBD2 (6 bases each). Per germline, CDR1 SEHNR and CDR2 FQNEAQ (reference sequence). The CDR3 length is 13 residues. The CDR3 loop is CDSRPGEEETQYF. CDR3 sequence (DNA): TGTGACAGCAGGCCAGGGGAGGAAGAGACCCAGTACTTC. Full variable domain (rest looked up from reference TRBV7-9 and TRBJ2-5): DTGVSQNPRHKITKRGQNVTFRCDPISEHNRLYWYRQTLGQGPEFLTYFQNEAQLEKSRLLSDRFSAERPKGSFSTLEIQRTEQGDSAMYLCDSRPGEEETQYFGPGTRLLVL.

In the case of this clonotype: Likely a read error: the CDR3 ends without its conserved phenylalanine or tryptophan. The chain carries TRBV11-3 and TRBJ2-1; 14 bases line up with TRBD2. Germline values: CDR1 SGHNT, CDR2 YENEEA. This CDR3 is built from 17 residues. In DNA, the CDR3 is TGTACCAGCGGCCTCCTAGGGACTAGCGGGGGCTACAATGAGCAGTTCTCC. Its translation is CTSGLLGTSGGYNEQFS.

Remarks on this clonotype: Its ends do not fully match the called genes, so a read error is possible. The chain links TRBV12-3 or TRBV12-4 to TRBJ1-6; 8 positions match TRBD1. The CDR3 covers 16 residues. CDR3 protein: CASTSRAGGYNSPLHF. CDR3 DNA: TGTGCCAGCACCTCCCGGGCAGGGGGCTATAATTCGCCCCTCCACTTT.

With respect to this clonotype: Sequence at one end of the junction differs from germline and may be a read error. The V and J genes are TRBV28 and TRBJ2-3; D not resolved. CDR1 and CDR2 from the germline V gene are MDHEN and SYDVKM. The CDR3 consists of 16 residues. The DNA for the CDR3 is TGTGCCAACAGTCGAATAGTGGGATCTAGCACAGATACGCAGTATTTT. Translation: CANSRIVGSSTDTQYF.

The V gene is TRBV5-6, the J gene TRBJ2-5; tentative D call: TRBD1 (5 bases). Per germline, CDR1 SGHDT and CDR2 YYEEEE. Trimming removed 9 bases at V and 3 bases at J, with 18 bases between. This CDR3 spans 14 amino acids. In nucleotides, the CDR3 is TGTGCCAACAGTTGTGACTTCAGGGAAGAGACCCAGTACTTC. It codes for CANSCDFREETQYF. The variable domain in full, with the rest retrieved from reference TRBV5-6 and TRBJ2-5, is DAGVTQSPTHLIKTRGQQVTLRCSPKSGHDTVSWYQQALGQGPQFIFQYYEEEERQRGNFPDRFSGHQFPNYSSELNVNALLLGDSALYLCANSCDFREETQYFGPGTRLLVL.

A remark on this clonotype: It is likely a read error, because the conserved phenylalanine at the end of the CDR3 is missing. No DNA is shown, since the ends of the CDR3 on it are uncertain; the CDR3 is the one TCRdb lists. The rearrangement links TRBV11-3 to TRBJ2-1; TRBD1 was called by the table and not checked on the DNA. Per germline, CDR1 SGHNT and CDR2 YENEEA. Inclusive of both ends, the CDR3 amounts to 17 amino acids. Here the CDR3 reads CARSLLGTGGGYNGQFL.

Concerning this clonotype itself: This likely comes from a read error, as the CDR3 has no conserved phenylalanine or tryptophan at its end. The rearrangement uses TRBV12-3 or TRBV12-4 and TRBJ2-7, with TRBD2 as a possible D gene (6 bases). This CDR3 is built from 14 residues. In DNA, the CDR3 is TGTACCAGCAGTTTCGCGGGGACGGGCTACGAGCAGTACATC. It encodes CTSSFAGTGYEQYI.

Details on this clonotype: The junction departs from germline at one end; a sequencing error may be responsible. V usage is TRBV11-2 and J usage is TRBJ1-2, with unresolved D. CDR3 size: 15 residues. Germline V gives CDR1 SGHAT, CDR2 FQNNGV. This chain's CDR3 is CASSSAGLANYGYAF. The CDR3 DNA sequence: TGTGCCAGCAGTTCGGCTGGGCTCGCTAACTATGGTTACGCCTTC.

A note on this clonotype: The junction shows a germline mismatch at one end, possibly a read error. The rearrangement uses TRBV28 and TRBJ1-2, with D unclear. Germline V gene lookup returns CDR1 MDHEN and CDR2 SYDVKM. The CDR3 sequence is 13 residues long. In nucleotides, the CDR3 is TGTACCAGCAAGGGCAGGTTCGGCTATGGCTACACCTTC. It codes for CTSKGRFGYGYTF.

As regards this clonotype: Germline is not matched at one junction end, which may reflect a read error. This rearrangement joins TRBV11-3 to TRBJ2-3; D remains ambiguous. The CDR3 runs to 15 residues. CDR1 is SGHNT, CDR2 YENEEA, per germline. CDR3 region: CASTRREVSSDTQYF. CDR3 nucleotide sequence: TGTGCCAGCACCCGTCGTGAAGTAAGCTCAGATACGCAATATTTT. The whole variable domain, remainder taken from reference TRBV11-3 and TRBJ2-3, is EAGVVQSPRYKIIEKKQPVAFWCNPISGHNTLYWYLQNLGQGPELLIRYENEEAVDDSQLPKDRFSAERLKGVDSTLKIQPAELGDSAVYLCASTRREVSSDTQYFGPGTRLTVL.

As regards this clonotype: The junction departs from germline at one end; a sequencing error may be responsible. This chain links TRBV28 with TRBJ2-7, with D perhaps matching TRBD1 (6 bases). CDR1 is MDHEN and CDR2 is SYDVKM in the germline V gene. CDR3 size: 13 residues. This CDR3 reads CASQGDKIYEKYF. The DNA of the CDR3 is TGTGCCTCCCAAGGGGACAAGATCTACGAGAAGTACTTC.

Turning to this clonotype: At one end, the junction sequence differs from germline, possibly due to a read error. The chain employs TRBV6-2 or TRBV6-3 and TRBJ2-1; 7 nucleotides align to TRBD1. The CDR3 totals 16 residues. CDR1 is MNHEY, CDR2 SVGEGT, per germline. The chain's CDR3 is CGRSYQIGQEYNDQFF. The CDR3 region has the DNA TGTGGCAGGAGTTACCAAATCGGACAGGAATACAATGACCAGTTCTTC.

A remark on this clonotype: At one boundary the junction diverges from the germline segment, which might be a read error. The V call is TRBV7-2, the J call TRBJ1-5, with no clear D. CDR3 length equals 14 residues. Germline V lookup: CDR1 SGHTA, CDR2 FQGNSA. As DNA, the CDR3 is TGTGTCAGCATCTTAATGTATAGCAATCAGCCCCAGCATTTT. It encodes CVSILMYSNQPQHF. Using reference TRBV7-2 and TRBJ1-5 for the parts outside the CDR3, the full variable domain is GAGVSQSPSNKVTEKGKDVELRCDPISGHTALYWYRQSLGQGLEFLIYFQGNSAPDKSGLPSDRFSAERTGGSVSTLTIQRTQQEDSAVYLCVSILMYSNQPQHFGDGTRLSIL.

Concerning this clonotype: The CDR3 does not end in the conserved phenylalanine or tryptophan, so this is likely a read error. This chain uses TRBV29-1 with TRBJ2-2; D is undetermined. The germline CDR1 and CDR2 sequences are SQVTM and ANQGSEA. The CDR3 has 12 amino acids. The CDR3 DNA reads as TGCAGCGTTGTTGACAACATTGGGGAACTGTTTATT. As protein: CSVVDNIGELFI.

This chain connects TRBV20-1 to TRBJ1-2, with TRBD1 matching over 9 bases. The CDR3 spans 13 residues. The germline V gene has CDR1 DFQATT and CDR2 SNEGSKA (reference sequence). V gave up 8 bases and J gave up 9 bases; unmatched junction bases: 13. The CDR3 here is CSPKTGGAARYTF. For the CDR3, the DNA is TGCAGTCCTAAAACAGGGGGCGCAGCTCGCTACACCTTC.

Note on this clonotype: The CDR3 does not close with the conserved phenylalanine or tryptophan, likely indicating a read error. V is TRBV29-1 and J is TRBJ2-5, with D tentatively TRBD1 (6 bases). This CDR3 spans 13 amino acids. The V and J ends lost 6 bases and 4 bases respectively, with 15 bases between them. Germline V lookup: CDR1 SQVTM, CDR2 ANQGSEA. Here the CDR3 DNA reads TGCAGCGTGGCCGACAGGTTCAGAGAGACCCAGTACTTA. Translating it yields CSVADRFRETQYL.